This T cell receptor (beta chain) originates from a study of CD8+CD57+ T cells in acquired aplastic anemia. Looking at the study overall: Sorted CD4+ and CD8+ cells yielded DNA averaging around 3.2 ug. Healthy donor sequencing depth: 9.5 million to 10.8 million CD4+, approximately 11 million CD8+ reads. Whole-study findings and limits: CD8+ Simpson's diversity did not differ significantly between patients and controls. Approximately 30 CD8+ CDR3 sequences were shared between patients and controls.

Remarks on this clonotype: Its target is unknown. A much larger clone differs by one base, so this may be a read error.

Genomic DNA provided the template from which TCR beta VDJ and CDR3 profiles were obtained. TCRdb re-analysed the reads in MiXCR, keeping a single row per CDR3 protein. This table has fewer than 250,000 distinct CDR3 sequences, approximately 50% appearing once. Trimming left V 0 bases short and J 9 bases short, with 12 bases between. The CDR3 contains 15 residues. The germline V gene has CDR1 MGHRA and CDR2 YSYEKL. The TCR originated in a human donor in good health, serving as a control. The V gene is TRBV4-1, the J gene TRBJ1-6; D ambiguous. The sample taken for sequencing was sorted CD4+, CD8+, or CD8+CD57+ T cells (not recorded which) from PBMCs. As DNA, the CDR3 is TGCGCCAGCAGCCAAGATGGTACGGTAACTTCACCCCTCCACTTT. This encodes CASSQDGTVTSPLHF.